Sequencing of this TCR beta chain was carried out in a study of vaccination and CD4 T cells after COVID-19. Concerning this clonotype itself: Its antigen is unknown.

The treatment: approximately 9-day PBMC culture with coronavirus spike peptide pools or control peptides (ViraFEST assay). T cells were expanded with peptide pools, and expanded clonotypes were identified by TCR sequencing. With the Oncomine TCR Beta short-read assay, DNA from cultured CD4+ T cells was sequenced. A single record per CDR3 protein comes from TCRdb applying MiXCR to the PCR reads. The data hold roughly 9,600 distinct CDR3 sequences, with under 30% observed a single time. Study-wide points: A median of approximately 90% of reactive clones, in convalescent patients, became evident only post-vaccination.

Trimming took 5 bases from V and 2 from J, leaving 13 bases between them. The CDR3 is made up of 14 amino acids. The germline V gene has CDR1 LNHDA and CDR2 SQIVND (reference sequence). The sequence came from a human donor who had recovered from COVID-19. This specimen was CD4+ T cells from blood, cultured in vitro, taken after SARS-CoV-2 vaccination. V and J are TRBV19 and TRBJ2-7; TRBD1 is a possible D gene (5 bases). CDR3 nucleotides: TGTGCCAGTAGTGCCCAGGGTTCCCCCTACGAGCAGTACTTC. It specifies CASSAQGSPYEQYF.